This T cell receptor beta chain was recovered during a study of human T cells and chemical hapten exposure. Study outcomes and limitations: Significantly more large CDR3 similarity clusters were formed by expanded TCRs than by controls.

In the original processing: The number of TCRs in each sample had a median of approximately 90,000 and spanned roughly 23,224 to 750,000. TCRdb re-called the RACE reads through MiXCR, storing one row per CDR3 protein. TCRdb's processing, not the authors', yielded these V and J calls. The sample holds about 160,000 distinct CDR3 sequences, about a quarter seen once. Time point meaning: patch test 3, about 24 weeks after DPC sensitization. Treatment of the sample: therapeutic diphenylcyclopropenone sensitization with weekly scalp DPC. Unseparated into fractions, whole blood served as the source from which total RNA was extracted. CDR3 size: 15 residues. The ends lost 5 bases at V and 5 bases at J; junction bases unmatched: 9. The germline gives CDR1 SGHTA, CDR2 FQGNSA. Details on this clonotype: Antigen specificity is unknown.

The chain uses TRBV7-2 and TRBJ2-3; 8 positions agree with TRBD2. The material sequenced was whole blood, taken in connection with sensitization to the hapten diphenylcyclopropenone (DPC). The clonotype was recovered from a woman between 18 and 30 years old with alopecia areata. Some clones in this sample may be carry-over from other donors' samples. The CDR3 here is CASSLRAGDVDTQYF. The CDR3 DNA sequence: TGTGCCAGCAGCCTCCGAGCGGGAGATGTAGATACGCAGTATTTT.